This is a list of T cell receptor beta chains from one sample in a study of blood T cell repertoires in COVID-19. The data were produced by immunoSEQ multiplex PCR, yet TCRdb's version contains in-frame clones alone and is incomplete. The sample lists nearly 250,000 clones; 82% were seen once. Input material: peripheral blood. The receptors stem from a woman over 75 with acute or convalescent COVID-19. Each CDR3 is given with its conserved first and last residue. D genes are given only for firm matches. Not every row has a clone size; where given, it reads once, few, many or a size class.

TRBJ1-1	few	NA	TRBV12-5	CASGIGGGVLAEAFF	TGTGCTAGTGGGATAGGGGGGGGAGTGTTAGCTGAAGCTTTCTTT
TRBJ2-3	NA	NA	TRBV6-5	CASSNNGINTDTQYF	TGTGCCAGCAGCAATAACGGGATCAACACAGATACGCAGTATTTT
TRBJ2-3	NA	NA	TRBV9	CASSVLGDTDTQYF	TGTGCCAGCAGCGTATTGGGCGACACAGATACGCAGTATTTT
TRBJ2-7	NA	TRBD2	TRBV28	CASSSRSTSGSSYEQYF	TGTGCCAGCAGTTCTCGAAGCACTAGCGGGAGCTCCTACGAGCAGTACTTC
TRBJ1-1	NA	NA	TRBV29-1	CSAPSGHSEAFF	TGCAGCGCCCCAAGCGGCCACTCTGAAGCTTTCTTT
TRBJ2-2	NA	TRBD1	TRBV5-8	CASSLSGGTGELFF	TGTGCCAGCAGCTTATCAGGGGGCACCGGGGAGCTGTTTTTT
TRBJ1-5	few	NA	TRBV20-1	CSASRAGDQPQHF	TGCAGTGCTAGTAGGGCAGGGGATCAGCCCCAGCATTTT
TRBJ2-7	many	TRBD1	TRBV6-1	CASSERDRHTYEQYF	TGTGCCAGCAGTGAGAGGGACAGGCATACCTACGAGCAGTACTTC
TRBJ2-3	NA	TRBD2	TRBV19	CASRPFGTSGPDTQYF	TGTGCCAGTAGGCCTTTCGGGACTAGCGGACCAGATACGCAGTATTTT
TRBJ2-3	once	NA	TRBV5-6	CASSLVARPDTQYF	TGTGCCAGCAGCTTGGTAGCGAGGCCAGATACGCAGTATTTT
TRBJ2-7	NA	TRBD2	TRBV28	CASSQTSAPYEQYF	TGTGCCAGCAGTCAAACTAGCGCACCCTACGAGCAGTACTTC
TRBJ1-6	NA	NA	TRBV30	CAWRPLSSYNSPLHF	TGTGCCTGGAGGCCGCTTAGCTCCTATAATTCACCCCTCCACTTT
TRBJ1-1	NA	NA	TRBV28	CASTNLKEAFF	TGTGCCAGCACCAACCTAAAAGAAGCTTTCTTT
TRBJ2-4	NA	NA	TRBV21-1	CASRPRIRNRAPKNIQYF	TGTGCCAGCAGGCCCAGGATCAGAAACAGGGCTCCCAAAAACATTCAGTACTTC
TRBJ2-5	NA	TRBD2	TRBV10-3	CAISDGGALMSQYF	TGTGCCATCAGTGACGGGGGGGCCCTAATGTCCCAGTACTTC
TRBJ2-7	NA	TRBD2	TRBV5-6	CASSPTASGRVTYEQYF	TGTGCCAGCAGCCCCACGGCTAGCGGGAGGGTAACCTACGAGCAGTACTTC
TRBJ2-1	once	TRBD1	TRBV5-1	CASSETGDGYNEQFF	TGCGCCAGCAGTGAGACAGGGGACGGTTATAATGAGCAGTTCTTC
TRBJ2-1	once	TRBD2	TRBV14	CASSQDGLAGLSSYNEQFF	TGTGCCAGCAGCCAAGATGGACTAGCGGGACTGAGCTCCTACAATGAGCAGTTCTTC
TRBJ2-4	NA	NA	TRBV7-2	CASSDNGDIQYF	TGTGCCAGCAGCGATAACGGGGACATTCAGTACTTC
TRBJ2-1	NA	NA	TRBV5-1	CASSSGLASYNEQFF	TGCGCCAGCAGCTCGGGACTGGCATCCTACAATGAGCAGTTCTTC
TRBJ2-1	few	TRBD2	TRBV10-3	CAIRGTSGVNEQFF	TGTGCCATCAGAGGGACTAGCGGAGTCAATGAGCAGTTCTTC
TRBJ1-1	NA	TRBD1	TRBV7-2	CASSQRDRGRGEAFF	TGTGCCAGCAGCCAGAGGGACAGGGGGCGCGGGGAAGCTTTCTTT
TRBJ2-7	NA	NA	TRBV9	CASSALLSGLPYEQYF	TGTGCCAGCAGCGCCTTGTTAAGCGGGCTACCCTACGAGCAGTACTTC
TRBJ1-5	NA	TRBD1	TRBV5-5	CASTLSGTVGQPQHF	TGTGCCAGCACCCTTTCCGGGACAGTCGGACAGCCCCAGCATTTT
TRBJ2-6	once	NA	TRBV5-4	CASSSGVSGANVLTF	TGTGCCAGCAGCTCGGGAGTCTCTGGGGCCAACGTCCTGACTTTC
TRBJ2-3	NA	NA	TRBV5-6	CASSPLTSWASDTQYF	TGTGCCAGCAGCCCCCTGACAAGTTGGGCTTCAGATACGCAGTATTTT
TRBJ1-4	NA	NA	TRBV18	CASSPQDRQPATNEKLFF	TGTGCCAGCTCACCACAGGATCGACAGCCCGCAACTAATGAAAAACTGTTTTTT
TRBJ1-2	once	NA	TRBV28	CASSWPTGNNYGYTF	TGTGCCAGCAGTTGGCCGACAGGAAATAACTATGGCTACACCTTC
TRBJ1-6	NA	NA	TRBV6-4	CASSDQADNSPLHF	TGTGCCAGCAGTGACCAGGCAGACAATTCACCCCTCCACTTT
TRBJ1-2	NA	TRBD1	TRBV2	CAINTGVVYGYTF	TGTGCCATAAATACAGGGGTGGTCTATGGCTACACCTTC
TRBJ2-5	NA	TRBD2	TRBV6-2/TRBV6-3	CASSYSAVAGEPKETQYF	TGTGCCAGCAGTTACTCGGCGGTAGCGGGGGAGCCAAAAGAGACCCAGTACTTC
TRBJ2-1	NA	NA	TRBV29-1	CSVSRNEQFF	TGCAGCGTCTCTAGGAATGAGCAGTTCTTC
TRBJ1-2	NA	TRBD1	TRBV28	CASSQTGGAHYGYTF	TGTGCCAGCAGCCAGACAGGGGGCGCCCACTATGGCTACACCTTC
TRBJ2-7	few	TRBD2	TRBV5-4	CASSLAGGGPHEQYF	TGTGCCAGCAGCTTGGCCGGGGGAGGGCCCCACGAGCAGTACTTC
TRBJ2-1	few	TRBD2	TRBV28	CASSMLAGNNEQFF	TGTGCCAGCAGTATGCTAGCGGGAAATAATGAGCAGTTCTTC
TRBJ2-2	NA	NA	TRBV7-8	CASSLDSGGSYTGELFF	TGTGCCAGCAGCTTAGATTCGGGGGGCTCCTACACCGGGGAGCTGTTTTTT
TRBJ2-5	NA	NA	TRBV6-1	CASSGVGGAAPGLETQYF	TGTGCCAGCAGTGGGGTGGGGGGGGCGGCTCCTGGTTTGGAGACCCAGTACTTC
TRBJ2-1	NA	TRBD2	TRBV5-4	CASSLTGGARYNEQFF	TGTGCCAGCAGCTTAACCGGGGGGGCCAGGTACAATGAGCAGTTCTTC
TRBJ1-5	once	TRBD1	TRBV7-2	CASSSQTGLNQPQHF	TGTGCCAGCAGCTCTCAGACAGGGCTCAATCAGCCCCAGCATTTT
TRBJ2-7	once	NA	TRBV2	CATGRQSFHEQYF	TGTGCCACCGGTAGACAGTCGTTCCACGAGCAGTACTTC
TRBJ1-1	NA	TRBD1	TRBV24-1	CATRDRLNTEAFF	TGTGCCACCCGGGACAGACTGAACACTGAAGCTTTCTTT
TRBJ2-7	NA	TRBD2	TRBV28	CASSFRGGLSYEQYF	TGTGCCAGCAGTTTTAGGGGAGGGCTGTCCTACGAGCAGTACTTC
TRBJ2-7	NA	NA	TRBV6-2/TRBV6-3	CASSYAAVALYEQYF	TGTGCCAGCAGTTATGCCGCGGTAGCTCTCTACGAGCAGTACTTC
TRBJ1-4	NA	NA	TRBV7-6	CASSLARGANEKLFF	TGTGCCAGCAGCTTAGCCCGGGGTGCTAATGAAAAACTGTTTTTT
TRBJ1-3	NA	NA	TRBV3-1/TRBV3-2	CASSQDRAPGNTIYF	TGTGCCAGCAGCCAAGACAGGGCTCCTGGAAACACCATATATTTT
TRBJ2-5	NA	TRBD1	TRBV6-5	CAGGDRGLETQYF	TGTGCCGGGGGGGACAGGGGATTAGAGACCCAGTACTTC
TRBJ1-6	few	NA	TRBV5-6	CASSFSPQLNYNSPLHF	TGTGCCAGCAGCTTTTCGCCCCAACTAAATTATAATTCACCCCTCCACTTT
TRBJ2-6	once	TRBD1	TRBV2	CASFRGQGDSGANVLTF	TGTGCCAGCTTTAGGGGACAGGGGGATTCCGGGGCCAACGTCCTGACTTTC
TRBJ2-1	NA	NA	TRBV21-1	CASSKVAGGPRGNEQFF	TGTGCCAGCAGCAAAGTAGCGGGAGGGCCTAGGGGCAATGAGCAGTTCTTC
TRBJ1-2	NA	NA	TRBV6-1	CASSEALGRGVDGYTF	TGTGCCAGCAGTGAAGCCCTGGGGAGAGGAGTGGATGGCTACACCTTC
TRBJ2-1	NA	TRBD1	TRBV10-3	CAISEAAGGNEQFF	TGTGCCATCAGTGAGGCGGCAGGGGGTAATGAGCAGTTCTTC
TRBJ1-1	NA	NA	TRBV5-4	CASSLEQPAEAFF	TGTGCCAGCAGCTTAGAACAGCCCGCTGAAGCTTTCTTT
TRBJ1-4	NA	NA	TRBV5-5	CASSLSGTNEKLFF	TGTGCCAGCAGCTTATCAGGAACTAATGAAAAACTGTTTTTT
TRBJ2-1	NA	NA	TRBV6-5	CASSYSAGPHNEQFF	TGTGCCAGCAGTTACTCGGCAGGGCCCCACAATGAGCAGTTCTTC
TRBJ2-1	NA	TRBD1	TRBV18	CASSPVVGTENYEQFF	TGTGCCAGCTCACCAGTGGTCGGGACAGAGAATTATGAGCAGTTCTTC
TRBJ2-1	once	TRBD1	TRBV6-5	CASSHGQGTNNEQFF	TGTGCCAGCAGCCATGGACAGGGAACAAACAATGAGCAGTTCTTC
TRBJ1-4	once	NA	TRBV3-1/TRBV3-2	CASNISEKLFF	TGTGCCAGCAACATATCTGAAAAACTGTTTTTT